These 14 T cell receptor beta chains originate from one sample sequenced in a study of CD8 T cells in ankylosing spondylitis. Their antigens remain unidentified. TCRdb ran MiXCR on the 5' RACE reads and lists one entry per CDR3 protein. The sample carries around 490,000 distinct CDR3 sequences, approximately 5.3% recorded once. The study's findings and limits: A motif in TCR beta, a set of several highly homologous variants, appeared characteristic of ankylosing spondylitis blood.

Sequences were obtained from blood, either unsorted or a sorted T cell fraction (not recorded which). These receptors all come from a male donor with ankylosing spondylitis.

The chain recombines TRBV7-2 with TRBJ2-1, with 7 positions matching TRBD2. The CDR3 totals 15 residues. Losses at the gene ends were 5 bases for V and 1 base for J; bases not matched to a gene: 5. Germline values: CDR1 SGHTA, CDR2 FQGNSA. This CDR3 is CASSQLAISYNEQFF. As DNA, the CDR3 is TGTGCCAGCAGCCAACTAGCGATATCCTACAATGAGCAGTTCTTC.

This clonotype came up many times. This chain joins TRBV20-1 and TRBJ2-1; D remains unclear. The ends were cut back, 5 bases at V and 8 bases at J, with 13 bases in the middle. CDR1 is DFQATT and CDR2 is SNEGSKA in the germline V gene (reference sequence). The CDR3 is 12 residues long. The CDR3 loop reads CSAPRAVDEQFF. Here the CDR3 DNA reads TGCAGTGCTCCCCGGGCCGTAGATGAGCAGTTCTTC.

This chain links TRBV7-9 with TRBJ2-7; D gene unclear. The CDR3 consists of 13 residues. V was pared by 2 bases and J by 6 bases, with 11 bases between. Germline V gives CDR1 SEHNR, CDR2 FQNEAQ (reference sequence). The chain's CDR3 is CASSLSGAREQYF. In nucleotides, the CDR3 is TGTGCCAGCAGCTTATCCGGTGCACGCGAGCAGTACTTC.

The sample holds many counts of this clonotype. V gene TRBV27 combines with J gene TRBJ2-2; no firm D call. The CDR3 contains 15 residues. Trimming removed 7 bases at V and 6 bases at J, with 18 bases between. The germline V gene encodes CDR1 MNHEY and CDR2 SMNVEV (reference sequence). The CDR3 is CASNLYVTDPGELFF. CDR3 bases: TGTGCCAGCAACCTCTACGTAACAGACCCCGGGGAGCTGTTTTTT.

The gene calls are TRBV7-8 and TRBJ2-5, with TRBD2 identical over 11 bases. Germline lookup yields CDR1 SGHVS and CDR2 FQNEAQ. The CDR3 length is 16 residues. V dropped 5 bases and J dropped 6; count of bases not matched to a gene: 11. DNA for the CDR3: TGTGCCAGCAGCCCCCTGTTAGCGGGAGGGCCACAGACCCAGTACTTC. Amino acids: CASSPLLAGGPQTQYF.

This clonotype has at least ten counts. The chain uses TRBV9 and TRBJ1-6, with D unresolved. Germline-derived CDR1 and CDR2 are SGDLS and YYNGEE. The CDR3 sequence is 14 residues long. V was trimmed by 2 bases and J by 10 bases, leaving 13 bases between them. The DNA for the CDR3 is TGTGCCAGCAGCGTCCTCGTAACATCCTCACCCCTCCACTTT. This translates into CASSVLVTSSPLHF.

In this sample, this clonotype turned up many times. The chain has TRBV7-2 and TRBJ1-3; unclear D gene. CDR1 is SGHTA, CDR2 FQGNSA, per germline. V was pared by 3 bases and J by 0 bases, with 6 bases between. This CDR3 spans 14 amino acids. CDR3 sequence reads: CASSFSYSGNTIYF. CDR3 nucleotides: TGTGCCAGCAGCTTTAGTTACTCTGGAAACACCATATATTTT.

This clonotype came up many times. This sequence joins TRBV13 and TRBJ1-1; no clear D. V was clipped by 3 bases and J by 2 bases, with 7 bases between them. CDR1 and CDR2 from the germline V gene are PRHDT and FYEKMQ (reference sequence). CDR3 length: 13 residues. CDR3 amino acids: CASSLRFNTEAFF. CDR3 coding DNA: TGTGCCAGCAGCTTGAGATTTAACACTGAAGCTTTCTTT.

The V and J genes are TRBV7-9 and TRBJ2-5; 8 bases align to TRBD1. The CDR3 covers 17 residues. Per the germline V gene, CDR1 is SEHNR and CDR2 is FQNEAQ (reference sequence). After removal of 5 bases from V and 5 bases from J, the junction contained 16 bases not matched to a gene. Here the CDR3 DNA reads TGTGCCAGCAGCCCTACGTCGACAGGGGTTCTTCGGGAGACCCAGTACTTC. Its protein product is CASSPTSTGVLRETQYF.

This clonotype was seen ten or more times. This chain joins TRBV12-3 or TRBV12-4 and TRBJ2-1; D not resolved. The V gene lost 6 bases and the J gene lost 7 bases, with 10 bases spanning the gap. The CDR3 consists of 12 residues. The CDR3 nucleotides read TGTGCCAGCAGAGCGTGGGGTAATGAGCAGTTCTTC. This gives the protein CASRAWGNEQFF.

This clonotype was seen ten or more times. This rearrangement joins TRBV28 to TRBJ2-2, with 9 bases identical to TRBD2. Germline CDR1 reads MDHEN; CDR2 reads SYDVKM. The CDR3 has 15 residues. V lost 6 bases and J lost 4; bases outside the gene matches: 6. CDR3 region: CASRLAGSSTGELFF. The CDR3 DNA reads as TGTGCCAGCAGGCTAGCGGGATCTAGCACCGGGGAGCTGTTTTTT.

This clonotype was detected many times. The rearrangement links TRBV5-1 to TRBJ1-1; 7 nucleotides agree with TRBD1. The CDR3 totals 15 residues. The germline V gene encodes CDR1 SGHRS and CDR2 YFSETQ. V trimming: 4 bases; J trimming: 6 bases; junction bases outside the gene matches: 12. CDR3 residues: CASSNPLGQVAEAFF. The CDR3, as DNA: TGCGCCAGCAGCAACCCCCTTGGACAGGTCGCTGAAGCTTTCTTT.

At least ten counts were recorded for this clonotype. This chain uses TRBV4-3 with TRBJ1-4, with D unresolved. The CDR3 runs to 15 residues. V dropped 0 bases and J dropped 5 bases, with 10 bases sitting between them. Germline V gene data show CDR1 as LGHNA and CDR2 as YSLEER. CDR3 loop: CASSQDPGRNEKLFF. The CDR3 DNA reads TGCGCCAGCAGCCAAGATCCCGGTCGAAATGAAAAACTGTTTTTT.

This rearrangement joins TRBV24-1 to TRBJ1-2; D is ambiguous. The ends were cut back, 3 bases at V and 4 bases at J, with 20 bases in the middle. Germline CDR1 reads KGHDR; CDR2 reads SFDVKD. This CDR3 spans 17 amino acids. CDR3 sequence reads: CATSDPRKETKFYGYTF. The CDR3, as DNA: TGTGCCACCAGTGATCCCCGTAAGGAAACAAAATTCTATGGCTACACCTTC.